This is a list of T cell receptor beta chains from one sample in a study of OX40 agonist ivuxolimab in advanced cancers. Sequenced by immunoSEQ multiplex PCR; TCRdb stores in-frame clones only, minus some. This sample has under 70,000 clones, with more than 90% found just once. Source: CD4+ or CD8+ T cells sorted from blood, taken in a trial of the OX40 agonist ivuxolimab. Receptor source: an adult with an advanced solid tumor such as melanoma, head and neck, liver or kidney cancer. Both conserved end residues are part of each CDR3. D genes are given only for firm matches. For some rows the clone size is stated as once, few or many, or as a class when expanded; others skip it.

len	v_gene	abundance	d_gene	j_gene	CDR3nt	CDR3aa
14	TRBV19	.	.	TRBJ1-1	TGTGCCAGTAGTATTCATCCCCCGGGCACTGAAGCTTTCTTT	CASSIHPPGTEAFF
14	TRBV6-5	.	.	TRBJ2-7	TGTGCCAGCAGCCGAACGGGACGTTCCTACGAGCAGTACTTC	CASSRTGRSYEQYF
13	TRBV2	once	.	TRBJ1-1	TGTGCCAGCAGGACAGGCCTGAACACTGAAGCTTTCTTT	CASRTGLNTEAFF
17	TRBV2	.	.	TRBJ2-3	TGTGCCAGCAACCGGCAAGGACTGGTTCCTAGCACAGATACGCAGTATTTT	CASNRQGLVPSTDTQYF
12	TRBV5-3	.	.	TRBJ2-3	TGTGCCGGCCGACAGGGCACAGATACGCAGTATTTT	CAGRQGTDTQYF
12	TRBV19	.	.	TRBJ2-5	TGTGCCAGTAGTGAGGGAGGAGAGACCCAGTACTTC	CASSEGGETQYF
14	TRBV30	.	.	TRBJ2-3	TGTGCCTCCCCAGAAGTAGTGCCCTCAGATACGCAGTATTTT	CASPEVVPSDTQYF
16	TRBV5-1	.	TRBD1	TRBJ1-6	TGCGCCAGCAGCCCGGGACAGTTAGTCTATAATTCACCCCTCCACTTT	CASSPGQLVYNSPLHF
16	TRBV4-2	.	TRBD2	TRBJ2-7	TGTGCCAGCAGCCAAGATCCCACTAGCGTTGCCTACGAGCAGTACTTC	CASSQDPTSVAYEQYF
12	TRBV6-1	.	.	TRBJ1-1	TGTGCCAGCGCATATAACGTAAATGAAGCTTTCTTT	CASAYNVNEAFF
11	TRBV19	.	.	TRBJ2-7	TGTGCCAGTAGTCCTACAGGGCAGCAGTACTTC	CASSPTGQQYF
17	TRBV19	.	.	TRBJ1-3	TGTGCCAGTAGTATCGGGGCAGGTGGGGACTCGGGAAACACCATATATTTT	CASSIGAGGDSGNTIYF
13	TRBV7-2	.	.	TRBJ1-2	TGTGCCAGCAGCTTAAGCGGAGGGTATGGCTACACCTTC	CASSLSGGYGYTF
15	TRBV11-2	.	.	TRBJ1-2	TGTGCCAGCAGCTTAGATGGAGACGGGCTCTATGGCTACACCTTC	CASSLDGDGLYGYTF
17	TRBV11-3	.	TRBD1	TRBJ2-1	TGTGCCAGCAGCTTAGATTTTGGGACAGGGACTGGGAATGAGCAGTTCTTC	CASSLDFGTGTGNEQFF
14	TRBV6-5	.	TRBD2	TRBJ2-3	TGTGCCAGCAGCTGGGGGGGTAGTGCAGATACGCAGTATTTT	CASSWGGSADTQYF
14	TRBV7-8	.	.	TRBJ2-7	TGTGCCAGCAGCCCTATGACTAGCTCCTACGAGCAGTACTTC	CASSPMTSSYEQYF
15	TRBV4-1	.	.	TRBJ1-1	TGCGCCAGCAGCCAAGTCGATCGTATGAACACTGAAGCTTTCTTT	CASSQVDRMNTEAFF
14	TRBV13	.	TRBD1	TRBJ2-3	TGTGCCAGCAGCCCGGCAGGGGGTACAGATACGCAGTATTTT	CASSPAGGTDTQYF
12	TRBV30	.	.	TRBJ1-5	TGTGCCTGGGCCCAGGGCAATCAGCCCCAGCATTTT	CAWAQGNQPQHF
15	TRBV5-8	.	TRBD1	TRBJ2-3	TGTGCCAGCAGCTTGACGGGACAGGGCACAGATACGCAGTATTTT	CASSLTGQGTDTQYF
15	TRBV25-1	.	.	TRBJ2-2	TGTGCCAGCAGTGAAAGCCTAGCGAGTACCGGGGAGCTGTTTTTT	CASSESLASTGELFF
15	TRBV7-2	.	TRBD2	TRBJ2-5	TGTGCCAGCAGCCGACTAGCGGGAGAACGAGAGACCCAGTACTTC	CASSRLAGERETQYF